A single T cell receptor (beta chain) is shown here with its context. It has no known antigen specificity. No base-level quality is on record; no much larger clone is a single base apart. This entry belongs to a study of blood T cell repertoires in COVID-19 (dated by TCRdb to 2020 to 2021). As for the study more broadly: Collaborator samples came from the United States, Italy and Spain and covered acute and convalescent phases of COVID-19. The material from the prospective study consisted of cDNA or gDNA derived from T cells, B-cell-depleted T cells, or PBMCs. Subjects who had been exposed to COVID-19, were actively infected with it, or had recovered from it provided the deeply sampled blood TCRbeta repertoires that made up the dataset. The repertoires were released in a freely available public database intended as a resource for research on the immune response to SARS-CoV-2. Samples came from the ongoing ImmuneRACE study (first 160 participants) plus 1,254 subjects from 6 global collaborators. Sample metadata almost always included a de-identified subject ID, COVID-19 status, age in years and sex. Where HLA class I and class II types were available, the types were taken from metadata supplied by the sample provider, not from assay-based typing.

Trimming at the junction amounts to 1 base on V and 3 bases on J, and the germline ends lie 7 bases apart. Looking up the germline V gene yields CDR1 LGHNA and CDR2 YSLEER. CDR3 length: 14 amino acids, cysteine to phenylalanine. The DNA shown is the 42-base CDR3, in frame from base 1. TCRbeta CDR3 regions were amplified from genomic DNA using the immunoSEQ Assay, a bias-controlled multiplex PCR. Under the source paper's analysis protocol: The number of nucleated cells in each sample was estimated from the amplification of reference gene primers within the assay. To quantify the absolute abundance of each unique TCRbeta CDR3 rearrangement, sequence reads were collapsed and filtered. Productive Simpson clonality was computed per sample as the square root of Simpson's diversity index over productive rearrangements. This is the immuneACCESS table as TCRdb keeps it, with only in-frame sequences that have V and J called. A part of the clones is gone; compared with another copy, unresolved V genes explain less than half, and the rest is unexplained. From that table come the V and J calls and clone size; the DNA was used to work out D and trimming. This sample has around 270,000 clones in its table, and 80% to 85% of those were observed once. The top ten clonotypes cover roughly 14% of the sample.

One collaborating source in Seattle enrolled patients during active infection and followed them longitudinally through the course of disease. Collaborating institutions collected whole blood in K2EDTA tubes following their own protocols. Collaborator samples were shipped for TCRbeta analysis as frozen whole blood, isolated PBMCs, or DNA extracted from either sample type. The study at large found these results: The quantity of clinical and demographic metadata differed by source and by participant and was supplied without curation.

The rearrangement joined TRBV4-3 to TRBJ1-3; the D gene cannot be named for sure. This receptor was obtained from a person in their 70s with COVID-19, enrolled during active disease. Sequencing input: peripheral blood. The CDR3 loop reads CASSQVTGGNTIYF. The nucleotide sequence is TGCGCCAGCAGCCAAGTCACGGGTGGAAACACCATATATTTT.